The subject of this entry is one TCR beta chain. What it binds is not known. Clones were read by immunoSEQ multiplex PCR, and TCRdb kept only the in-frame ones, dropping some. The sample holds under 110,000 clones, around 91% seen once. This sample is part of a study of T cell responses to AZD1222 COVID-19 vaccine. J was trimmed by 5 bases and V by 4 bases; bases with no gene match: 7. The CDR3 totals 15 residues. Per germline, CDR1 SGHVS and CDR2 FQNEAQ. Study findings and constraints: Vaccine-associated CD4 TCRs ranged over spike, dominating at 160-218 and 743-854.

This clonotype originated in an adult who received the AZD1222 COVID-19 vaccine. The sample here was peripheral blood, taken 28 days after the second AZD1222 dose. The chain joins TRBV7-8 to TRBJ1-1, with TRBD1 matching over 10 bases. Here the CDR3 DNA reads TGTGCCAGCAGCTCCTTCGGACAGGGGGGGACTGAAGCTTTCTTT. It specifies CASSSFGQGGTEAFF.